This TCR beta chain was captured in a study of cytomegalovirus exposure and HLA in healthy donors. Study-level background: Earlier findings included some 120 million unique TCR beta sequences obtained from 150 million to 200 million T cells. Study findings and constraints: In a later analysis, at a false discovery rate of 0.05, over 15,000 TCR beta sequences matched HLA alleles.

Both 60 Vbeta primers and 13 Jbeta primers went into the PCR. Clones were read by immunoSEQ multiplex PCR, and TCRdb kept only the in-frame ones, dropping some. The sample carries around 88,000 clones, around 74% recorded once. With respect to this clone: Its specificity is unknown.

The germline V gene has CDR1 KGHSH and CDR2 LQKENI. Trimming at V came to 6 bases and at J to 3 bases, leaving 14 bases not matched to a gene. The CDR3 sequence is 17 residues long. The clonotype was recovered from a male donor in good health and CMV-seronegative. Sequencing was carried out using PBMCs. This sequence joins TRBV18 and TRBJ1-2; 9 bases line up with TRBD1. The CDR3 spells CASSLKSRDREHYGYTF. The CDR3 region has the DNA TGTGCCAGCTCCCTTAAATCCCGGGACAGGGAACACTATGGCTACACCTTC.